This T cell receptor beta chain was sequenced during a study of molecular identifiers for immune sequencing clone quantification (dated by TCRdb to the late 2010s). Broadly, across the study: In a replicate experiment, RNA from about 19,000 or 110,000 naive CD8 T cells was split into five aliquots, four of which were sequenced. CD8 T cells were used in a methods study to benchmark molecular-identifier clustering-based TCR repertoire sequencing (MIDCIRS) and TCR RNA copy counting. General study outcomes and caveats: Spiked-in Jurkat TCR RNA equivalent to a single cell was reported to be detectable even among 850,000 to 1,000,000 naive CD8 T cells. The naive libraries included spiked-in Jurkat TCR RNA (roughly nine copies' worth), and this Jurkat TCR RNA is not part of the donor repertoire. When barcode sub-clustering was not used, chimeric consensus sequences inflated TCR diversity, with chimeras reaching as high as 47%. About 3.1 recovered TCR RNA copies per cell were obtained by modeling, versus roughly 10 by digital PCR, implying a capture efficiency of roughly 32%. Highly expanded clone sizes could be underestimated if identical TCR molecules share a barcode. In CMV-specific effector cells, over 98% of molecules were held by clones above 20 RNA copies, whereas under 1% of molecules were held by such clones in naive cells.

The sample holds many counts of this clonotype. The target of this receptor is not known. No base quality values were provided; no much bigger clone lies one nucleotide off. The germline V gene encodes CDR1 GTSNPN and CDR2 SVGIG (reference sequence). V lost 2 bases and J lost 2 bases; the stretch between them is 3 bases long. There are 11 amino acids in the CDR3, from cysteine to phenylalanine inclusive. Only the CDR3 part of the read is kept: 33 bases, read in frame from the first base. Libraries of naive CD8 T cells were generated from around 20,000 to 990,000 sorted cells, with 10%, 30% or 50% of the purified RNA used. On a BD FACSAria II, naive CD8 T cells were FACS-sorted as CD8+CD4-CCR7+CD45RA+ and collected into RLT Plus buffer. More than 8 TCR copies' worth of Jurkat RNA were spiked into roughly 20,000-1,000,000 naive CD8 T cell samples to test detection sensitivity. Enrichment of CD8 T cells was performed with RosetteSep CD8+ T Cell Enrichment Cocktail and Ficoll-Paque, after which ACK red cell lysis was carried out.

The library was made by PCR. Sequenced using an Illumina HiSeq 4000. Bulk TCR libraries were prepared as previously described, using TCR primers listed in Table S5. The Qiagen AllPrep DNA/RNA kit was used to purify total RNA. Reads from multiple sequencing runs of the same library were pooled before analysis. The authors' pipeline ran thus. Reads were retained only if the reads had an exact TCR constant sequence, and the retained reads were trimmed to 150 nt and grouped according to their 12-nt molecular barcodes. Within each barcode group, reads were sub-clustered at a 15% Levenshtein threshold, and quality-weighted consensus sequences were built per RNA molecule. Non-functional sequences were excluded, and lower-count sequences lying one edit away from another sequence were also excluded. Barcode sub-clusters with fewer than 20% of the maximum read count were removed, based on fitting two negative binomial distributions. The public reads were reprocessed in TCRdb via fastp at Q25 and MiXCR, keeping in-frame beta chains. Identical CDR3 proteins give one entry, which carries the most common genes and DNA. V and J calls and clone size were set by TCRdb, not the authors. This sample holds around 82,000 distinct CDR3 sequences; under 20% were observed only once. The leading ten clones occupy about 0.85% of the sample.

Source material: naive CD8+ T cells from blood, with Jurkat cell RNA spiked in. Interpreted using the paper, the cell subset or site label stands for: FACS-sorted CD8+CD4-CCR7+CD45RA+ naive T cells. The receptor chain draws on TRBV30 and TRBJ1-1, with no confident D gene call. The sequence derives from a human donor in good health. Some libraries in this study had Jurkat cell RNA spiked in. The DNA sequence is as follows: TGTGCCTGGAGTCTAAACACTGAAGCTTTCTTT. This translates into CAWSLNTEAFF.